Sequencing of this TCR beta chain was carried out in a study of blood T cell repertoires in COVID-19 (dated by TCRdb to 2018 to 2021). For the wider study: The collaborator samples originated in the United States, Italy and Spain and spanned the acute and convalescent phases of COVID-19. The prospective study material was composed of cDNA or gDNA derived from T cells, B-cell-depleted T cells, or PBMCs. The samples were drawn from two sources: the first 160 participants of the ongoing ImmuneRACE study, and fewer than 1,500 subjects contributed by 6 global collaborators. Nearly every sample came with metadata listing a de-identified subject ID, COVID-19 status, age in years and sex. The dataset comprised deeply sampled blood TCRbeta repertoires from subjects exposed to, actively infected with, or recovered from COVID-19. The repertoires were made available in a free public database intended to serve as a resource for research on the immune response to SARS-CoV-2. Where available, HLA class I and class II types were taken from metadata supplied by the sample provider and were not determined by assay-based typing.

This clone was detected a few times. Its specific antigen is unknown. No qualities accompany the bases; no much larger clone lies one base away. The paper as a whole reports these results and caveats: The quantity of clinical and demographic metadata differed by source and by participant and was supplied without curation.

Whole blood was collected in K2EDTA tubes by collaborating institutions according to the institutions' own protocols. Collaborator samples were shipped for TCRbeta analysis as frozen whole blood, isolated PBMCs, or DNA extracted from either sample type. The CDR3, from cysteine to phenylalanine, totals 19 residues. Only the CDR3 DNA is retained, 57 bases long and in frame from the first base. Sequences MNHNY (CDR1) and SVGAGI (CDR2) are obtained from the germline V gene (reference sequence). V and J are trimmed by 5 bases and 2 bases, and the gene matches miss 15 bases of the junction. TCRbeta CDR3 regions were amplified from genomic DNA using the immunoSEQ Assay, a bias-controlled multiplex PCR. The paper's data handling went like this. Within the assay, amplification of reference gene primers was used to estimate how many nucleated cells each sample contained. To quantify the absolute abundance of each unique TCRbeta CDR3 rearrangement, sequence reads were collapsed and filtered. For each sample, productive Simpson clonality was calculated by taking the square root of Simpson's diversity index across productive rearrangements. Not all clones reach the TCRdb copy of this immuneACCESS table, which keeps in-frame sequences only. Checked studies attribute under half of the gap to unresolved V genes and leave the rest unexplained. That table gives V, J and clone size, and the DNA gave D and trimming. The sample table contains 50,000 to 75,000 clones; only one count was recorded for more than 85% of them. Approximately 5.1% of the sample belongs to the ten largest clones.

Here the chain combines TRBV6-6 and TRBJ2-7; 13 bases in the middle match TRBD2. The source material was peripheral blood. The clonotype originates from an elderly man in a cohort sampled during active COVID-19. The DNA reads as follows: TGTGCCAGCAGTCGGCCGACAGGCAGGACTAGCGGGAGAACCTACGAGCAGTACTTC. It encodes CASSRPTGRTSGRTYEQYF.